This T cell receptor (beta chain) was recovered during a study of human T cells and chemical hapten exposure. The V end lost 10 bases, the J end lost 1 base, and 19 bases lay between the germline ends. CDR3 length: 15 residues. CDR1 is MNHEY and CDR2 is SVGAGI in the germline V gene. Per the authors' pipeline: The median was about 96,000 TCRs per sample, ranging roughly 23,224 to 750,000. TCRdb reanalysed the RACE reads using MiXCR and keeps one entry per CDR3 protein. TCRdb's processing, not the study's, gives the V and J calls here. Among roughly 120,000 distinct CDR3 sequences, less than 15% were seen once, and the ten largest hold approximately 3%. Time point described: pre-sensitization, week 0. Treatment defined: therapeutic diphenylcyclopropenone sensitization with weekly scalp DPC.

The starting material was whole blood, obtained in connection with sensitization to the hapten diphenylcyclopropenone (DPC). The rearrangement uses TRBV6-5 and TRBJ1-1; maybe TRBD1 (6 bases). The TCR sequence derives from a woman under 30 with alopecia areata. Some clones in this sample may be carry-over from other donors' samples. CDR3 sequence reads: CATLSPQGKNTEAFF. The DNA of the CDR3 is TGTGCCACCTTGAGTCCGCAGGGGAAGAACACTGAAGCTTTCTTT.